This entry lists 14 T cell receptor beta chains sequenced from one sample in a study of shared clonotypes between healthy human individuals. The naive CD8 fraction comprised CD45RO-negative cells positively selected for CCR7 and excluded terminally differentiated effector memory CD45RA+ cells. TCRdb keeps only in-frame clones here, not all; method: immunoSEQ multiplex PCR. The sample holds roughly 2,000,000 clones, 90% to 95% seen once. Specimen: naive CD8+ T cells from PBMCs. Source of these receptors: a man aged 18 to 29 in good health. Some clones in this sample may be carry-over from other donors' samples.

V usage is TRBV28 and J usage is TRBJ2-2, with D unclear. This CDR3 is built from 14 residues. Germline assignment: CDR1 MDHEN and CDR2 SYDVKM. V shed 5 bases and J shed 4 bases, with 11 bases lying between them. CDR3 bases: TGTGCCAGCAGTCCCGGGCGTAGCACCGGGGAGCTGTTTTTT. It specifies CASSPGRSTGELFF.

The V call is TRBV2, the J call TRBJ2-3, with 7 bases identical to TRBD1. The J segment lost 2 bases and the V segment lost 4 bases, leaving 6 bases of the junction unmatched. The CDR3 sequence is 15 residues long. Per the germline V gene, CDR1 is SNHLY and CDR2 is FYNNEI. The CDR3 DNA reads TGTGCCAGCAGTGGGGCTGACAGGGACACAGATACGCAGTATTTT. Protein: CASSGADRDTDTQYF.

The chain is built from TRBV29-1 and TRBJ2-7; 7 bases line up with TRBD2. This CDR3 is 13 amino acids long. With V trimmed by 4 bases and J by 2 bases, 5 bases remained unmatched. Germline V gene lookup returns CDR1 SQVTM and CDR2 ANQGSEA. CDR3 DNA: TGCAGCGTTGTATGGGACTACGCCTACGAGCAGTACTTC. Translating it yields CSVVWDYAYEQYF.

CDR3 amino acids: CASSLALRNEQYF. CDR3 sequence (DNA): TGTGCCAGCAGCTTAGCGCTGAGGAACGAGCAGTACTTC. The genes are TRBV7-8 and TRBJ2-7; D call uncertain. CDR1 SGHVS and CDR2 FQNEAQ come from the germline V gene. V lost 0 bases and J 5 bases, leaving 8 bases between the germline ends. The CDR3 is 13 residues long.

The chain recombines TRBV20-1 with TRBJ2-7; D call uncertain. Trimming pared 3 bases from V and 0 bases from J, leaving 3 bases between. The CDR3 sequence is 11 residues long. The germline CDR1 and CDR2 sequences are DFQATT and SNEGSKA (reference sequence). The CDR3 sequence is CSASVSYEQYF. Here the CDR3 DNA reads TGCAGTGCTAGTGTCTCCTACGAGCAGTACTTC.

This clone has just one count. The rearrangement uses TRBV4-3 and TRBJ1-5; 8 nucleotides agree with TRBD1. CDR1 and CDR2 from the germline V gene are LGHNA and YSLEER. This CDR3 is 16 amino acids long. Trimming at V came to 0 bases and at J to 7 bases, leaving 8 bases not matched to a gene. CDR3 nucleotides: TGCGCCAGCAGCCAAGATTTTCCCGGACAGGGCCAGCCCCAGCATTTT. Translated: CASSQDFPGQGQPQHF.

This sequence joins TRBV7-8 and TRBJ2-1; no reliable D call. Germline CDR1 and CDR2: SGHVS and FQNEAQ. The CDR3 consists of 15 residues. Trimming removed 7 bases at V and 6 bases at J, with 19 bases between. The CDR3 here is CASTKTRASSNEQFF. The CDR3 DNA follows: TGTGCCAGCACCAAAACTCGGGCCTCATCCAATGAGCAGTTCTTC.

The chain has TRBV7-9 and TRBJ1-2; 8 bases are a match to TRBD1. CDR3 size: 15 residues. V trimming: 5 bases; J trimming: 2 bases; junction bases outside the gene matches: 7. In germline, CDR1 is SEHNR, CDR2 FQNEAQ (reference sequence). Here the CDR3 DNA reads TGTGCCAGCAGCATCCAGGGACAGGAGAACTATGGCTACACCTTC. Translating gives CASSIQGQENYGYTF.

The chain joins TRBV2 to TRBJ2-1; 8 bases fit TRBD1. The CDR3 spans 15 residues. Germline CDR1 SNHLY, CDR2 FYNNEI. With V trimmed by 7 bases and J by 5 bases, 10 bases remained unmatched. This CDR3 reads CASNLQGVKDNEQFF. The CDR3 DNA reads TGTGCCAGCAATCTACAGGGGGTTAAGGACAATGAGCAGTTCTTC.

The rearrangement joins TRBV5-1 to TRBJ2-7; a possible D gene is TRBD2 (5 bases). Trimming pared 4 bases from V and 0 bases from J, leaving 20 bases between. CDR3 length: 17 residues. CDR1 is SGHRS, CDR2 YFSETQ, per germline. The chain's CDR3 is CASSPTPSAGFSYEQYF. As DNA, the CDR3 is TGCGCCAGCAGCCCTACCCCCTCGGCGGGTTTCTCCTACGAGCAGTACTTC.

About this clone itself: Different DNA sequences within this sample yield the same CDR3. The chain employs TRBV9 and TRBJ2-1, with a possible D match to TRBD1 (6 bases). Germline values: CDR1 SGDLS, CDR2 YYNGEE. The CDR3 contains 15 residues. V was shortened by 0 bases and J by 5 bases, with 12 bases between the two germline ends. CDR3 DNA: TGTGCCAGCAGCGTAGGAGGCAGGGGCGACAATGAGCAGTTCTTC. It is translated as CASSVGGRGDNEQFF.

The chain joins TRBV7-9 to TRBJ1-2, with D possibly TRBD1 on 5 matching bases. Trimming cost V 5 bases and J 0 bases, with 13 bases left between them. The CDR3 extends over 15 amino acids. The V gene's germline CDR1 is SEHNR and CDR2 FQNEAQ (reference sequence). The CDR3 nucleotides are TGTGCCAGCAGCCCTTGGACGGACACTAACTATGGCTACACCTTC. Its translation is CASSPWTDTNYGYTF. The entire variable domain, with the rest obtained from reference TRBV7-9 and TRBJ1-2, is as follows: DTGVSQNPRHKITKRGQNVTFRCDPISEHNRLYWYRQTLGQGPEFLTYFQNEAQLEKSRLLSDRFSAERPKGSFSTLEIQRTEQGDSAMYLCASSPWTDTNYGYTFGSGTRLTVV.

The CDR3 DNA follows: TGTGCCAGCAGTCGAGTAGCGGGAGAGAGCTCCTACAATGAGCAGTTCTTC. Translating gives CASSRVAGESSYNEQFF. This rearrangement joins TRBV27 to TRBJ2-1; 9 bases are shared with TRBD2. CDR1 is MNHEY and CDR2 is SMNVEV in the germline V gene (reference sequence). J was trimmed by 0 bases and V by 5 bases; bases with no gene match: 8. The CDR3 spans 17 residues.

This chain joins TRBV29-1 and TRBJ2-1; D remains ambiguous. The V gene's germline CDR1 is SQVTM and CDR2 ANQGSEA. Between the trimmed V and J ends, which lost 6 bases and 2 bases, there was a span of 11 bases. The CDR3 consists of 13 residues. CDR3 DNA: TGCAGCGTATGCCTAGTACCCTACAATGAGCAGTTCTTC. As protein: CSVCLVPYNEQFF.